Listed here are 14 T cell receptor beta chains from one sample, sequenced in a study of blood T cell repertoires in COVID-19 (dated by TCRdb to about 2020). Library preparation used the immunoSEQ multiplex PCR assay. Held by TCRdb, this immuneACCESS table contains in-frame sequences only and omits some clones. Under half of the omission traces to an unresolved V gene where checked; the cause of the rest is unknown. This sample lists more than 250,000 clones; 70% to 90% were detected once. Of the sample, less than 4% is held by the ten largest clones. Sequencing used peripheral blood. The receptors shown here come from a man aged 18 to 29 with active or convalescent COVID-19.

The rearrangement uses TRBV6-1 and TRBJ2-6; D remains ambiguous. CDR3 length: 17 amino acids. From germline, CDR1 is MNHNS and CDR2 SASEGT. V lost 3 bases and J 0 bases, leaving 12 bases between the germline ends. CDR3 sequence (DNA): TGTGCCAGCAGTGAGACGGCCCGAGGCTCTGGGGCCAACGTCCTGACTTTC. It specifies CASSETARGSGANVLTF.

The V and J genes are TRBV9 and TRBJ2-2; 14 bases agree with TRBD2. Trimming at V came to 3 bases and at J to 0 bases, leaving 7 bases not matched to a gene. Germline V gives CDR1 SGDLS, CDR2 YYNGEE. The CDR3 runs to 19 residues. The CDR3 loop is CASSDPGLAGASNTGELFF. CDR3 sequence (DNA): TGTGCCAGCAGCGATCCGGGACTAGCGGGGGCCTCGAACACCGGGGAGCTGTTTTTT.

In its sample, this clone was seen a few times. J is TRBJ2-7 and V is TRBV3-1 (or the pseudogene TRBV3-2); 9 nucleotides agree with TRBD1. Germline CDR1 LGHDT, CDR2 YNNKEL (reference sequence). Trimming removed 2 bases from V and 2 bases from J; junction bases left unmatched: 7. The CDR3 sequence is 16 residues long. The CDR3 sequence: CASSQILGQGAYEQYF. The CDR3 nucleotides read TGTGCCAGCAGCCAAATTCTGGGACAGGGTGCCTACGAGCAGTACTTC.

The chain uses TRBV7-6 and TRBJ2-5; 8 bases fit TRBD2. Germline trimming cut 5 bases from V and 5 bases from J; bases unmatched to any gene: 13. Germline CDR1 is SGHVS and CDR2 is FNYEAQ. The CDR3 spans 16 residues. The CDR3 loop reads CASSHTPGLERETQYF. The DNA of the CDR3 is TGTGCCAGCAGCCACACACCGGGACTAGAACGGGAGACCCAGTACTTC.

This clone was observed once. This sequence joins TRBV29-1 and TRBJ2-2, with 7 positions matching TRBD2. Unmatched junction bases numbered 7, after V lost 6 bases and J lost 0 bases. The CDR3 extends over 15 amino acids. The V gene's germline CDR1 is SQVTM and CDR2 ANQGSEA. CDR3 nucleotides: TGCAGCGTCGCTGGGGGGGTCTCGAACACCGGGGAGCTGTTTTTT. It codes for CSVAGGVSNTGELFF.

The V and J genes are TRBV5-6 and TRBJ1-2; D is undetermined. The CDR3 runs to 15 residues. V dropped 0 bases and J dropped 8 bases, with 17 bases sitting between them. Germline V CDR1 and CDR2: SGHDT, YYEEEE. The CDR3 coding sequence is TGTGCCAGCAGCTTGGCCAACATCGGGGAAGCCGGCTACACCTTC. Translating gives CASSLANIGEAGYTF.

The genes are TRBV28 and TRBJ1-2; D perhaps matches TRBD1 (5 bases). V lost 1 base, J lost 0 bases, and 12 bases lay in between. Germline values: CDR1 MDHEN, CDR2 SYDVKM. The CDR3 is 16 amino acids. The CDR3 here is CASSLSAGPPNYGYTF. CDR3 nucleotides: TGTGCCAGCAGTTTATCGGCGGGGCCACCTAACTATGGCTACACCTTC.

J is TRBJ2-3 and V is TRBV7-6, with D unclear. The CDR3 extends over 15 amino acids. CDR1 and CDR2 (germline): SGHVS, FNYEAQ. Trimming cost V 5 bases and J 3 bases, with 15 bases left between them. The CDR3 here is CASSQPGSKTDTQYF. The CDR3 DNA follows: TGTGCCAGCAGCCAGCCCGGGTCGAAAACAGATACGCAGTATTTT.

The V gene is TRBV7-2, the J gene TRBJ1-2, with TRBD1 matching over 8 bases. The germline gives CDR1 SGHTA, CDR2 FQGNSA. The trim removed 5 bases at V and 5 bases at J, leaving 4 bases unmatched. The CDR3 has 13 residues. In DNA form, the CDR3 reads TGTGCCAGCAGCACCGGACAGGGATATGGCTACACCTTC. Amino acids: CASSTGQGYGYTF. Drawing the rest from reference TRBV7-2 and TRBJ1-2, the complete variable domain is GAGVSQSPSNKVTEKGKDVELRCDPISGHTALYWYRQSLGQGLEFLIYFQGNSAPDKSGLPSDRFSAERTGGSVSTLTIQRTQQEDSAVYLCASSTGQGYGYTFGSGTRLTVV.

The rearrangement uses TRBV19 and TRBJ2-1; tentatively, D is TRBD2 (5 bases). V lost 7 bases and J lost 7, with 11 bases in between. The CDR3 loop spans 12 amino acids. The germline V gene encodes CDR1 LNHDA and CDR2 SQIVND (reference sequence). CDR3 sequence reads: CASIPRRNEQFF. CDR3 nucleotides: TGTGCCAGTATTCCCCGGAGGAATGAGCAGTTCTTC.

The genes are TRBV30 and TRBJ2-7; D may be TRBD1 (6 bases). The germline CDR1 and CDR2 sequences are GTSNPN and SVGIG (reference sequence). The CDR3 is made up of 13 amino acids. The V end lost 3 bases, the J end lost 6 bases, and 15 bases lay between the germline ends. The CDR3 nucleotides read TGTGCCTGGAGCCACAGCACACAGGGCGAGCAGTACTTC. It yields the protein CAWSHSTQGEQYF.

The chain links TRBV7-9 to TRBJ1-2; 8 nucleotides line up with TRBD1. This CDR3 contains 15 residues. The germline CDR1 and CDR2 sequences are SEHNR and FQNEAQ (reference sequence). J lost 2 bases, V lost 4 bases, and 6 bases had no gene match. The CDR3 nucleotides are TGTGCCAGCAGCTCGTCAGGGGGCGCAAACTATGGCTACACCTTC. Its translation is CASSSSGGANYGYTF.

The chain couples TRBV7-2 to TRBJ1-2; D is ambiguous. V was shortened by 5 bases and J by 8 bases, with 15 bases between the two germline ends. This CDR3 spans 13 amino acids. Germline CDR1 and CDR2: SGHTA and FQGNSA. The CDR3 loop is CASSPQTNQGYTF. The CDR3 DNA reads TGTGCCAGCAGCCCTCAGACAAACCAGGGCTACACCTTC.

This clone occurred once. The J gene is TRBJ1-3, the V gene TRBV5-6, with D unclear. The CDR3 consists of 15 residues. V lost 1 base and J 0 bases, leaving 8 bases between the germline ends. Germline CDR1 reads SGHDT; CDR2 reads YYEEEE. The CDR3 DNA reads TGTGCCAGCAGCTTGCCGGGAAGCTCTGGAAACACCATATATTTT. It translates to CASSLPGSSGNTIYF.